Shown below are 3 T cell receptor beta chains from a single sample sequenced in a study of blood T cell repertoires in COVID-19. Clones were sequenced by immunoSEQ multiplex PCR, and TCRdb holds only the in-frame ones, with some missing. The sample consists of roughly 180,000 clones, about three quarters of them appearing once. Material: peripheral blood. These receptors were obtained from a woman in her 50s with active or convalescent COVID-19.

V is TRBV5-1 and J is TRBJ2-6, with D unresolved. The CDR3 has 17 residues. V gave up 0 bases and J gave up 2 bases, with 12 bases separating them. The V gene's germline CDR1 is SGHRS and CDR2 YFSETQ. The CDR3 region has the DNA TGCGCCAGCAGCTTGGCTATTTTGAGAACTGGGGCCAACGTCCTGACTTTC. Translating it yields CASSLAILRTGANVLTF.

The chain links TRBV4-2 to TRBJ2-1, with 7 bases aligning to TRBD2. This CDR3 comprises 14 residues. V trimming: 0 bases; J trimming: 8 bases; junction bases outside the gene matches: 4. Germline V gene lookup returns CDR1 LGHNA and CDR2 YNFKEQ. CDR3: CASSQDRTRDEQFF. The CDR3 DNA reads as TGTGCCAGCAGCCAAGATAGGACTAGAGATGAGCAGTTCTTC.

The V call is TRBV7-8, the J call TRBJ1-1; TRBD1 matches at 9 bases. The CDR3 loop spans 12 amino acids. Unmatched junction bases numbered 6, after V lost 5 bases and J lost 11 bases. Germline CDR1 and CDR2: SGHVS and FQNEAQ. The CDR3 is CASSVTGGRAFF. In DNA, the CDR3 is TGTGCCAGCAGCGTGACAGGGGGTCGGGCTTTCTTT.